This T cell receptor beta chain is from a study of response to subunit inactivated influenza vaccine. With V trimmed by 6 bases and J by 2 bases, 7 bases remained unmatched. The CDR3 extends over 18 amino acids. This clonotype was recorded a few times. Using its own MiXCR run on the RT-PCR reads, TCRdb lists one record per CDR3 protein. This table holds 550,000 to 600,000 distinct CDR3 sequences, 10% to 15% found once. The sequenced sample was PBMCs from blood, obtained on the day of vaccination. The TCR comes from a man between 45 and 60 years old who received an inactivated influenza vaccine. The V gene is TRBV12-3 or TRBV12-4, the J gene TRBJ2-2; 15 nucleotides align to TRBD2. CDR3 loop: CASSSGLAGGRNTGELFF. DNA for the CDR3: TGTGCCAGCAGCTCAGGACTAGCGGGAGGGCGCAACACCGGGGAGCTGTTTTTT.